This note documents a single T cell receptor beta chain sequence. While infection was still active, Seattle patients were enrolled and then followed longitudinally. This sample is part of a study of blood T cell repertoires in COVID-19. For the study at large: PBMCs, B-cell-depleted T cells, or T cells were the source of the cDNA or gDNA that made up the material.

In the original workflow: Using reference gene primer amplification, nucleated cell counts were estimated. Sequenced by immunoSEQ multiplex PCR; TCRdb stores in-frame clones only, minus some. That table is the source of V, J and clone size, and D and trimming were worked out from the DNA. This repertoire shows 250,000 to 300,000 clones, over 80% found once; its top ten account for around 9.6%. The origin of this receptor is a woman between 70 and 85 years old with COVID-19, enrolled during active disease. Source material: peripheral blood.

CDR3: CASSFGETQYF. As DNA, the CDR3 is TGTGCCAGCAGCTTCGGAGAGACCCAGTACTTC. The chain has TRBV11-2 and TRBJ2-5; D is ambiguous. Trimming shortened V by 3 bases and J by 4 bases, and 3 bases separated the two germline ends. The V gene's germline CDR1 is SGHAT and CDR2 FQNNGV. The CDR3 runs to 11 residues.